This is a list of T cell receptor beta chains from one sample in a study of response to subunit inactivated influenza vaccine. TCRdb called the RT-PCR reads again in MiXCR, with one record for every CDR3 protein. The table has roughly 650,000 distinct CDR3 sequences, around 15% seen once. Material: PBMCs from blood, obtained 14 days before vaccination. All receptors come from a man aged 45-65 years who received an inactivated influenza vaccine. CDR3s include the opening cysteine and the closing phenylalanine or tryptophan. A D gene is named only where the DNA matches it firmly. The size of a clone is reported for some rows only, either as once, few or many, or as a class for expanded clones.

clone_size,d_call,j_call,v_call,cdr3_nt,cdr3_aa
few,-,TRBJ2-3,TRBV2,TGTGCCGGGGACGTCCGAGATACGCAGTATTTT,CAGDVRDTQYF
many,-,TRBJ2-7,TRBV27,TGTGCCAGCAGTTTTTCCGTCGGACGCGAGCAGTACTTC,CASSFSVGREQYF
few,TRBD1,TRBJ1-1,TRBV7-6,TGTGCCAGCAGCGAGGTTCCAGGGGGGACTGAAGCTTTCTTT,CASSEVPGGTEAFF
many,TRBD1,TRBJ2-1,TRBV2,TGTGCCAGCAGTATCGCCCCGACAGGGTTTTATGAGCAGTTCTTC,CASSIAPTGFYEQFF
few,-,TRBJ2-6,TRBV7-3,TGTGCCAGCAGCCATCCTACGCTCGGGGCCAACGTCCTGACTTTC,CASSHPTLGANVLTF
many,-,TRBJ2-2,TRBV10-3,TGTGCCATCAGTGAGTCACGGGGGAACGGGGAGCTGTTTTTT,CAISESRGNGELFF
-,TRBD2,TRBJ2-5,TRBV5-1,TGCGCCAGCGGTCAGGGAGGGGCAGAGACCCAGTACTTC,CASGQGGAETQYF
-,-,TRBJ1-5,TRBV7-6,TGTGCCAGCAGCCTGGGACCGATGGGTAGCAATCAGCCCCAGCATTTT,CASSLGPMGSNQPQHF
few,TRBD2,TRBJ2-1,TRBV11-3,TGTGCCAGCAGCTTAGATGGTAGCGGGCCCTACAATGAGCAGTTCTTC,CASSLDGSGPYNEQFF
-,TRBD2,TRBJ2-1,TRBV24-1,TGTGCCACCAGTGATGCCGGACTAGCGGACAATGAGCAGTTCTTC,CATSDAGLADNEQFF
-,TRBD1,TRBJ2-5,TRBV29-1,TGCAGCGTGAGTCCCGGGACAGGAGTCCAAGAGACCCAGTACTTC,CSVSPGTGVQETQYF
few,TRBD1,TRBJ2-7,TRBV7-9,TGTGCCAGCAGTTACCCTCCGGGACAGGGGACCTACGAGCAGTACTTC,CASSYPPGQGTYEQYF
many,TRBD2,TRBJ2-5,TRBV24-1,TGTGCCACCAGTGATCCTCGGGGGGTGGCAGAGACCCAGTACTTC,CATSDPRGVAETQYF
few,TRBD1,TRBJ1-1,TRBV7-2,TGTGCCAGCAGCTTAGCGGCAGGGGGAATGAACACTGAAGCTTTCTTT,CASSLAAGGMNTEAFF
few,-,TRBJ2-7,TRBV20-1,TGCAGTGCTAGAGATATGGGTTTCTCCTACGAGCAGTACTTC,CSARDMGFSYEQYF
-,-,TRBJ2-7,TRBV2,TGTGCCAGCCAGAGGACAGCCTCGTCCTACGAGCAGTACTTC,CASQRTASSYEQYF
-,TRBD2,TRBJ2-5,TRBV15,TGTGCCACCAGCTCCAGCGGGAGGATCCAAGAGACCCAGTACTTC,CATSSSGRIQETQYF
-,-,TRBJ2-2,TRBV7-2,TGTGCCAGCAGCTTAAAGGAGAGCGGGGAGCTGTTTTTT,CASSLKESGELFF
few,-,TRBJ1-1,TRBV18,TGTGCCAGCTCACCAGGCGGGATCGAAGCTTTCTTT,CASSPGGIEAFF
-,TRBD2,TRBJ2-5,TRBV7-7,TGTGCCAGCAGCCGGGGACTAGCGGGCCGACAAGAGACCCAGTACTTC,CASSRGLAGRQETQYF
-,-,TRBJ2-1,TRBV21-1,TGTGCCAGCAGCACAACTAACTTAAAAGCCAATGAGCAGTTCTTC,CASSTTNLKANEQFF
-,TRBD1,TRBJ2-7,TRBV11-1,TGTGCCAGCAGCCCTTTCTGGGTTGGGGACAGGATCTACGAGCAGTACTTC,CASSPFWVGDRIYEQYF
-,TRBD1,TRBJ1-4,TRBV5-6,TGTGCCAGCAGCCCAACAGGGGGCGCGGGGGAAAAACTGTTTTTT,CASSPTGGAGEKLFF
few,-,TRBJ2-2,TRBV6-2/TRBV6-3,TGTGCCAGCAGTCCCCACAGGGATCGGGCCGGGGAGCTGTTTTTT,CASSPHRDRAGELFF
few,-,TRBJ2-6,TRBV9,TGTGCCAGCAGCGTAGCGGCGGCTTGGACTGGGGCCAACGTCCTGACTTTC,CASSVAAAWTGANVLTF
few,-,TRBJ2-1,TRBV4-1,TGCGCCAGCAGCCAAGGCCCTAGCGTGGCCTACAATGAGCAGTTCTTC,CASSQGPSVAYNEQFF
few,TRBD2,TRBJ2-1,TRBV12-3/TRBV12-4,TGTGCCAGCAGAACTAGCGGGCATAACAATGAGCAGTTCTTC,CASRTSGHNNEQFF
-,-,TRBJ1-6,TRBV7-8,TGTGCCAGCAGCTTAGATACAGCTGAGGGACGGCCCCTCCACTTT,CASSLDTAEGRPLHF
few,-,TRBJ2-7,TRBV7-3,TGTGCCAGCAGCTTAACGACTAGGGACGAGCAGTACTTC,CASSLTTRDEQYF
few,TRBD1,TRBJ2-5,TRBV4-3,TGCGCCAGCAGCCAAGAGACAGGGGATAGGGAGACCCAGTACTTC,CASSQETGDRETQYF
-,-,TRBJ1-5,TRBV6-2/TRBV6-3,TGTGCCAGCAGTTACGGCCCTGGTCGCAATCAGCCCCAGCATTTT,CASSYGPGRNQPQHF
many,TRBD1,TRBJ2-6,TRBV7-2,TGTGCCAGCAGCCCGAGACAGGGGAGACCTGGGGCCAACGTCCTGACTTTC,CASSPRQGRPGANVLTF
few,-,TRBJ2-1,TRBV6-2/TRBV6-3,TGTGCCAGCCAACCCTGGCGAGCCTACAATGAGCAGTTCTTC,CASQPWRAYNEQFF
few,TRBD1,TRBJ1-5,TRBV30,TGTGCCTGGAGGGGGACAGGGCCCCAGCCCCAGCATTTT,CAWRGTGPQPQHF
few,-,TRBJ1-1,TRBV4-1,TGCGCCAGCAGCCAAGTTGCGGGAGGGGACACTGAAGCTTTCTTT,CASSQVAGGDTEAFF
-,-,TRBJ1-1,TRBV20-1,TGCAGTGCTAGTAAAGACAGGATGAACACTGAAGCTTTCTTT,CSASKDRMNTEAFF
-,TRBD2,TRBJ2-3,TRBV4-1,TGCGCCAGCAGCCAAAGGGCGGGGGGGCAAGATACGCAGTATTTT,CASSQRAGGQDTQYF
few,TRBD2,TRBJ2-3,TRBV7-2,TGTGCCAGCAGCTTAGGTTTGCGGGGGGTCACAGATACGCAGTATTTT,CASSLGLRGVTDTQYF
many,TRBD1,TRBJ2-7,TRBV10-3,TGTGCCATCAGTCGTGGGGGACAGGGATCCTACGAGCAGTACTTC,CAISRGGQGSYEQYF
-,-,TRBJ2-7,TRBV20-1,TGCAGTGCTAGTGAGCGGTGGGGGGCCGAGCAGTACTTC,CSASERWGAEQYF
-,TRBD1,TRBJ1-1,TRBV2,TGTGCCAGCAGTTCCCCGGACAGGCCGAACACTGAAGCTTTCTTT,CASSSPDRPNTEAFF
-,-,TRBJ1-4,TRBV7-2,TGTGCCAGCAGCCCTAGTTGGGGGCTGTTTGAAAAACTGTTTTTT,CASSPSWGLFEKLFF
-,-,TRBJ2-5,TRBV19,TGTGCCAGGAGACGACAGGAGATTCAAGAGACCCAGTACTTC,CARRRQEIQETQYF
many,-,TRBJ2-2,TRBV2,TGTGCCAGCAGTGAATTGGGGGGGCGGTTCACCGGGGAGCTGTTTTTT,CASSELGGRFTGELFF
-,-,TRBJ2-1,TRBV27,TGTGCCAGCAGTCCCCAAAACACCGGCTATGAGCAGTTCTTC,CASSPQNTGYEQFF
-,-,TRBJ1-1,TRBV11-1,TGTGCCAGCAGTGCGGGGGACCTCCTGGGCACTGAAGCTTTCTTT,CASSAGDLLGTEAFF
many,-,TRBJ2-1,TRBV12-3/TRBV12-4,TGTGCCAGCAGTTCAGACAGCTACAATGAGCAGTTCTTC,CASSSDSYNEQFF
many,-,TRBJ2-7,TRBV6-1,TGTGCCAGCAGTCGCCATCGGACTAACTACGAGCAGTACTTC,CASSRHRTNYEQYF